These T cell receptor beta chains were read from a single sample in a study of shared clonotypes between healthy human individuals. TCRdb's copy holds only in-frame clones and misses some; the assay was immunoSEQ multiplex PCR. Of roughly 2.2 million clones in the sample, approximately 93% were seen once. Sample: naive CD4+ T cells from PBMCs. These receptors were obtained from a man in his late teens or twenties in good health. Some clones in this sample may be carry-over from other donors' samples. Both conserved end residues are part of each CDR3. The D gene is left open where the match is weak. Size tells how often a clone was seen (once, few, many) or the class of an expanded clone, and some rows leave it out.

DNA: TGTGCCAGCAGCTTACGGGCCGCTCACTACGAGCAGTACTTC; CDR3: CASSLRAAHYEQYF; V: TRBV7-6; size: NA; J: TRBJ2-7; D: NA
DNA: TGTGCCAGCAGCCCCCGGGGGGTAGCGGGAGACGGGACCCAGTACTTC; CDR3: CASSPRGVAGDGTQYF; V: TRBV9; size: NA; J: TRBJ2-5; D: TRBD2
DNA: TGTGCCAGCAGCAGGAGCATGACGGTCTCCTACAATGAGCAGTTCTTC; CDR3: CASSRSMTVSYNEQFF; V: TRBV7-7; size: NA; J: TRBJ2-1; D: NA
DNA: TGTGCCAGCATAGGACAGGGAGTCACCGGGGAGCTGTTTTTT; CDR3: CASIGQGVTGELFF; V: TRBV19; size: NA; J: TRBJ2-2; D: TRBD1
DNA: TGTGCCAGCGGGGAGGGACTTACCCTCAAAGATGGAAACACCATATATTTT; CDR3: CASGEGLTLKDGNTIYF; V: TRBV28; size: NA; J: TRBJ1-3; D: NA
DNA: TGCGCCAGCAGCCAAGATTTGCTGGGGGCGGACGAGCAGTACTTC; CDR3: CASSQDLLGADEQYF; V: TRBV4-3; size: NA; J: TRBJ2-7; D: NA
DNA: TGTGCCAGCAGTTACGAGGACAGAACTAACTATGGCTACACCTTC; CDR3: CASSYEDRTNYGYTF; V: TRBV6-6; size: NA; J: TRBJ1-2; D: NA
DNA: TGTGCCAGCAGCCTTCAAGCGGGAGCGTCCGTATACGAGCAGTACTTC; CDR3: CASSLQAGASVYEQYF; V: TRBV7-3; size: NA; J: TRBJ2-7; D: TRBD2
DNA: TGTGCCAGCAGCTTAGCTCTCGAGCAGTACTTC; CDR3: CASSLALEQYF; V: TRBV7-2; size: once; J: TRBJ2-7; D: NA
DNA: TGTGCCAGCAGTTCACTAGCGGGAGGTAGCAATGAGCAGTTCTTC; CDR3: CASSSLAGGSNEQFF; V: TRBV6-5; size: NA; J: TRBJ2-1; D: TRBD2
DNA: TGTGCCAGCAGCTTCCCACGGGGCGGGTCCACCTACGAGCAGTACTTC; CDR3: CASSFPRGGSTYEQYF; V: TRBV5-6; size: NA; J: TRBJ2-7; D: NA
DNA: TGTGCCAGCAGCCCGGGACTAGCGGGAGGGCCATTTTACAATGAGCAGTTCTTC; CDR3: CASSPGLAGGPFYNEQFF; V: TRBV5-6; size: NA; J: TRBJ2-1; D: TRBD2
DNA: TGTGCCAGCAGCTTACGGCTAGCGGGAGTGGGGTCCTACAATGAGCAGTTCTTC; CDR3: CASSLRLAGVGSYNEQFF; V: TRBV7-9; size: NA; J: TRBJ2-1; D: TRBD2
DNA: TGCGCCAGCAGCTTGGGGGACTCTTCAAATGAGCAGTTCTTC; CDR3: CASSLGDSSNEQFF; V: TRBV5-1; size: NA; J: TRBJ2-1; D: NA
DNA: TGTGCCAGCAGTTGGGGGGGCAGGGAGTACGAGCAGTACTTC; CDR3: CASSWGGREYEQYF; V: TRBV28; size: NA; J: TRBJ2-7; D: NA
DNA: TGTGCCAGGGGTGGCACCGGGGAGCTGTTTTTT; CDR3: CARGGTGELFF; V: TRBV7-9; size: NA; J: TRBJ2-2; D: NA
DNA: TGTGCCAGCAGTTACATTTTGTGGCAGGGGGGAAGCACAGATACGCAGTATTTT; CDR3: CASSYILWQGGSTDTQYF; V: TRBV28; size: NA; J: TRBJ2-3; D: NA
DNA: TGTGCCAGCCAGCGGGACTATCTTGTTACAGATACGCAGTATTTT; CDR3: CASQRDYLVTDTQYF; V: TRBV28; size: NA; J: TRBJ2-3; D: TRBD2
DNA: TGTGCCAGCACGGACAGCCGGGCTGGAAACACCATATATTTT; CDR3: CASTDSRAGNTIYF; V: TRBV28; size: once; J: TRBJ1-3; D: NA
DNA: TGTGCCAGCCTCATCGTCGGGACTAGCGGGATGGGCTCCTTCAATGAGCAGTTCTTC; CDR3: CASLIVGTSGMGSFNEQFF; V: TRBV6-4; size: once; J: TRBJ2-1; D: TRBD2
DNA: TGTGCCAGCAGCTTGTTTAGCGGATACACAGATACGCAGTATTTT; CDR3: CASSLFSGYTDTQYF; V: TRBV5-4; size: NA; J: TRBJ2-3; D: NA
DNA: TGCGCCAGCAGCAGGACTGATAGCTCCTACAATGAGCAGTTCTTC; CDR3: CASSRTDSSYNEQFF; V: TRBV5-1; size: NA; J: TRBJ2-1; D: NA
DNA: TGTGCCAGCAGCTCTACAGGGAGAAAAACCTACGAGCAGTACTTC; CDR3: CASSSTGRKTYEQYF; V: TRBV5-6; size: NA; J: TRBJ2-7; D: NA
DNA: TGTGCCAGCAGTCCGGAGGGGGACAGGGGGTCCTACGAGCAGTACTTC; CDR3: CASSPEGDRGSYEQYF; V: TRBV28; size: NA; J: TRBJ2-7; D: TRBD1
DNA: TGTGCCAGCAGTGACTATCGGTGGGAATTTTTGGCGGGAGGGCATACTTGTGGCACAGATACGCAGTATTTT; CDR3: CASSDYRWEFLAGGHTCGTDTQYF; V: TRBV6-4; size: once; J: TRBJ2-3; D: TRBD2
DNA: TGTGCCAGCAGTTACGGACAGTTGGGTACTGAAGCTTTCTTT; CDR3: CASSYGQLGTEAFF; V: TRBV6-6; size: NA; J: TRBJ1-1; D: NA
DNA: TGTGCCAGCAGCTTAGACAGGGGGCGGGAGACCCAGTACTTC; CDR3: CASSLDRGRETQYF; V: TRBV7-8; size: NA; J: TRBJ2-5; D: TRBD1
DNA: TGTGCCAGCGGGGAACCGGGACAGGGACGGATTTTACAGCCCCAGCATTTT; CDR3: CASGEPGQGRILQPQHF; V: TRBV27; size: few; J: TRBJ1-5; D: TRBD1
DNA: TGTGCCAGCACCGGGGTAGGGGACACCTACGAGCAGTACTTC; CDR3: CASTGVGDTYEQYF; V: TRBV5-6; size: NA; J: TRBJ2-7; D: NA
DNA: TGTGCCAGCAGACACCCACGACAGGGGAGAACTGAAGCTTTCTTT; CDR3: CASRHPRQGRTEAFF; V: TRBV28; size: NA; J: TRBJ1-1; D: TRBD1
DNA: TGTGCCAGCAGATTAGCGGGAAGTGTCAATGAGCAGTTCTTC; CDR3: CASRLAGSVNEQFF; V: TRBV27; size: NA; J: TRBJ2-1; D: TRBD2
DNA: TGCGCCAGCAGCGTTGGAGGTGCAACTAATGAAAAACTGTTTTTT; CDR3: CASSVGGATNEKLFF; V: TRBV5-1; size: NA; J: TRBJ1-4; D: NA
DNA: TGTGCCGCCTGGAAGTACTATGGCTACACCTTC; CDR3: CAAWKYYGYTF; V: TRBV7-9; size: few; J: TRBJ1-2; D: NA
DNA: TGTGCCAGCAGCGCGGGCCAGATAGGCGAGCAGTACTTC; CDR3: CASSAGQIGEQYF; V: TRBV7-3; size: NA; J: TRBJ2-7; D: NA
DNA: TGCGCCAGCAGCGCCGCCGCGGGAGGCCTCTACAATGAGCAGTTCTTC; CDR3: CASSAAAGGLYNEQFF; V: TRBV5-1; size: NA; J: TRBJ2-1; D: TRBD2
DNA: TGTGCCAGCAGTGAAGGGGAAGTTCGAGTAGATACGCAGTATTTT; CDR3: CASSEGEVRVDTQYF; V: TRBV6-1; size: NA; J: TRBJ2-3; D: NA
DNA: TGTGCCAGCAGCCAAACTCTTCTGGGACAGGGGAAGCAGTACTTC; CDR3: CASSQTLLGQGKQYF; V: TRBV14; size: NA; J: TRBJ2-7; D: TRBD1
DNA: TGTGCCAGCAGTCTTATGGGAAGCACAGATACGCAGTATTTT; CDR3: CASSLMGSTDTQYF; V: TRBV27; size: NA; J: TRBJ2-3; D: NA
DNA: TGTGCCAGCAGCTTAGGGCAGGGACTAGCGGGAACCACAGATACGCAGTATTTT; CDR3: CASSLGQGLAGTTDTQYF; V: TRBV7-2; size: NA; J: TRBJ2-3; D: TRBD2
DNA: TGTGCCAGCAGCTTAAGTCGACAGGGGGCGGGGAACGAGCAGTACTTC; CDR3: CASSLSRQGAGNEQYF; V: TRBV7-8; size: NA; J: TRBJ2-7; D: TRBD1
DNA: TGTGCCAGCAGTTTATCGTCCCGGGAAAAACTGTTTTTT; CDR3: CASSLSSREKLFF; V: TRBV28; size: NA; J: TRBJ1-4; D: NA
DNA: TGTGCCAGCAGCTTAGGGGAAACGTTGACTCCAGAAGCTTTCTTT; CDR3: CASSLGETLTPEAFF; V: TRBV7-9; size: NA; J: TRBJ1-1; D: NA
DNA: TGTGCCACCAGCAGAGATCTCAGGGACGCTGAAGCTTTCTTT; CDR3: CATSRDLRDAEAFF; V: TRBV15; size: NA; J: TRBJ1-1; D: NA
DNA: TGTGCCACCAGCAAGGAGTCTAGCGGGTTCACAGATACGCAGTATTTT; CDR3: CATSKESSGFTDTQYF; V: TRBV15; size: NA; J: TRBJ2-3; D: TRBD2
DNA: TGTGCCAGCAGTCCGAAACCTTACGAGCAGTACTTC; CDR3: CASSPKPYEQYF; V: TRBV2; size: NA; J: TRBJ2-7; D: NA
DNA: TGTGCCAGCAGTTACGGGGGGCAAGTCTACAATGAGCAGTTCTTC; CDR3: CASSYGGQVYNEQFF; V: TRBV6-5; size: NA; J: TRBJ2-1; D: NA
DNA: TGTGCCAGCAGTTTACGACAGGGGTACGAGCAGTACTTC; CDR3: CASSLRQGYEQYF; V: TRBV28; size: NA; J: TRBJ2-7; D: TRBD1
DNA: TGTGCCAGCAGTGCAACAGGGAACAATCAGCCCCAGCATTTT; CDR3: CASSATGNNQPQHF; V: TRBV2; size: NA; J: TRBJ1-5; D: NA
DNA: TGTGCCAGCAGTTCCACACAGGGGGCATCTGAAAAACTGTTTTTT; CDR3: CASSSTQGASEKLFF; V: TRBV6-5; size: NA; J: TRBJ1-4; D: TRBD1
DNA: TGTGCCAGCAGTGAACAAGCTGACAATTATGGCTACACCTTC; CDR3: CASSEQADNYGYTF; V: TRBV6-1; size: NA; J: TRBJ1-2; D: NA
DNA: TGTGCCAGCTCACTGAAACCACAGGGTCCGGGCAATCAGCCCCAGCATTTT; CDR3: CASSLKPQGPGNQPQHF; V: TRBV18; size: NA; J: TRBJ1-5; D: NA
DNA: TGTGCCAGCTCACCCCCGGGACAGGGTGGCACAGATACGCAGTATTTT; CDR3: CASSPPGQGGTDTQYF; V: TRBV18; size: NA; J: TRBJ2-3; D: TRBD1
DNA: TGTGCCAGCAGCTTAGCCCGTGGAAACACCATATATTTT; CDR3: CASSLARGNTIYF; V: TRBV7-3; size: few; J: TRBJ1-3; D: NA